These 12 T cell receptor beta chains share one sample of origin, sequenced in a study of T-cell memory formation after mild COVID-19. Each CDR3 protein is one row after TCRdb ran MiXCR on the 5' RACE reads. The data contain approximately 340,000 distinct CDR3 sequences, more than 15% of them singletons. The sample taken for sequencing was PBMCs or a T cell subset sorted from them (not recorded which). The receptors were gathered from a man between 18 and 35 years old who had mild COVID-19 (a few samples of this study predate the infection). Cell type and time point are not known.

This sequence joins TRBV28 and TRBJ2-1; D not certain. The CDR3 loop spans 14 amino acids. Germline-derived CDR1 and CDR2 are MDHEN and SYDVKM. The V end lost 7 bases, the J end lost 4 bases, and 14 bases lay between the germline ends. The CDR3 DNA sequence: TGTGCCAGCAAAATGGCCTCCGGATACAATGAGCAGTTCTTC. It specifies CASKMASGYNEQFF.

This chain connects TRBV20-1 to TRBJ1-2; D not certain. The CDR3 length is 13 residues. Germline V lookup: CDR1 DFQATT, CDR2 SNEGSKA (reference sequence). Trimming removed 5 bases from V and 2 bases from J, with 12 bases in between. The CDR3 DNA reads TGCAGTGCTCTTTTAACGGCCAACTATGGCTACACCTTC. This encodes CSALLTANYGYTF.

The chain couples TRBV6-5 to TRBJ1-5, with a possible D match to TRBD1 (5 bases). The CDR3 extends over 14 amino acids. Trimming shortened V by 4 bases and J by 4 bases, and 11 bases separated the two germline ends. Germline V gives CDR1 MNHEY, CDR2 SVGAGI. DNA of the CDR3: TGTGCCAGCAGTTTTTCCCGGGGGAATCAGCCCCAGCATTTT. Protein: CASSFSRGNQPQHF.

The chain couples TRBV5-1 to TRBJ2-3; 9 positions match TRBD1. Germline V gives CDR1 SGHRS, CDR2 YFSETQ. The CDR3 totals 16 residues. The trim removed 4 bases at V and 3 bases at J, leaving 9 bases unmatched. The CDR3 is CASSVRPGTGTDTQYF. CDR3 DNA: TGCGCCAGCAGCGTACGTCCCGGGACAGGGACAGATACGCAGTATTTT.

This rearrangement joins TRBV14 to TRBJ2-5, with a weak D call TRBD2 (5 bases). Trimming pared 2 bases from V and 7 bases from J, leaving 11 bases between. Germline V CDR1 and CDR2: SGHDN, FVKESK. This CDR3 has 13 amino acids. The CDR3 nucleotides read TGTGCCAGCAGCCAACCTAGCCACGGGACCCAGTACTTC. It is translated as CASSQPSHGTQYF. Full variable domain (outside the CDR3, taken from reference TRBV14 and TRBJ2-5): EAGVTQFPSHSVIEKGQTVTLRCDPISGHDNLYWYRRVMGKEIKFLLHFVKESKQDESGMPNNRFLAERTGGTYSTLKVQPAELEDSGVYFCASSQPSHGTQYFGPGTRLLVL.

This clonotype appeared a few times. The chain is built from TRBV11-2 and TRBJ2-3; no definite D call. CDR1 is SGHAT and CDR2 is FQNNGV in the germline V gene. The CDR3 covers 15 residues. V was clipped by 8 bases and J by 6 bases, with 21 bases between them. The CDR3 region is CASFGTAQARDTQYF. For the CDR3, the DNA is TGTGCCAGCTTTGGAACCGCCCAGGCTAGGGATACGCAGTATTTT.

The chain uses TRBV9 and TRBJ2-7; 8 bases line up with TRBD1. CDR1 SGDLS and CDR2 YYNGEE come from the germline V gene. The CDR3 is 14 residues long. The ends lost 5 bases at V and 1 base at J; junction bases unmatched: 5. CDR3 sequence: CASRDRVGSYEQYV. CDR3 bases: TGTGCCAGCAGGGACAGGGTAGGGTCCTACGAGCAGTACGTC.

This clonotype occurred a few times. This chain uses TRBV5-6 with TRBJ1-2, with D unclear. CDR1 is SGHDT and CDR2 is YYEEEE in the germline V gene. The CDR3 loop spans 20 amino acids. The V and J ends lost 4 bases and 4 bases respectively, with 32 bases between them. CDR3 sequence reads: CASSPPAPSNTIQQSYGYTF. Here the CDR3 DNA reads TGTGCCAGCAGCCCCCCAGCACCCTCAAATACGATACAGCAGAGCTATGGCTACACCTTC. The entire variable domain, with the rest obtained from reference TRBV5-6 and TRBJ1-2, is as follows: DAGVTQSPTHLIKTRGQQVTLRCSPKSGHDTVSWYQQALGQGPQFIFQYYEEEERQRGNFPDRFSGHQFPNYSSELNVNALLLGDSALYLCASSPPAPSNTIQQSYGYTFGSGTRLTVV.

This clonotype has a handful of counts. The CDR3 coding sequence is TGTGCCAGTAGTCCTGGAGTAGCGGGGGGTGATGAGCAGTTCTTC. Protein product: CASSPGVAGGDEQFF. The chain is built from TRBV19 and TRBJ2-1, with 10 nucleotides matching TRBD2. The CDR3 has 15 amino acids. Germline CDR1 is LNHDA and CDR2 is SQIVND (reference sequence). J gave up 8 bases and V 5 bases, and 9 bases lay outside the gene matches.

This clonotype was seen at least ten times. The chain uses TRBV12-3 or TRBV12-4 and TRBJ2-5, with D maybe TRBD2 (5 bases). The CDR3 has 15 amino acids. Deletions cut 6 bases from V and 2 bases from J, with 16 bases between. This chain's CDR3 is CASSGGSSLQETQYF. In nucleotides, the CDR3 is TGTGCCAGCAGCGGCGGGTCTAGCCTACAAGAGACCCAGTACTTC.

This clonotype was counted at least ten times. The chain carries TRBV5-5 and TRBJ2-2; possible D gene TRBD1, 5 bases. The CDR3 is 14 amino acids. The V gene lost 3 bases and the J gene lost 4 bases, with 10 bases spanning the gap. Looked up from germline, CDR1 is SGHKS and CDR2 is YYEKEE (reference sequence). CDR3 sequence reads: CASSSRTRTGELFF. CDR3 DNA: TGTGCCAGCAGCTCCCGGACACGCACCGGGGAGCTGTTTTTT.

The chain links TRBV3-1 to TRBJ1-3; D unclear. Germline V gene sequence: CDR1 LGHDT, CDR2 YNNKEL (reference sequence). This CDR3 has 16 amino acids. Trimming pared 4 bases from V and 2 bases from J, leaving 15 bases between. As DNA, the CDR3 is TGTGCCAGCAGCCCGGCCCCCGCGACAACTGGAAACACCATATATTTT. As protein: CASSPAPATTGNTIYF.